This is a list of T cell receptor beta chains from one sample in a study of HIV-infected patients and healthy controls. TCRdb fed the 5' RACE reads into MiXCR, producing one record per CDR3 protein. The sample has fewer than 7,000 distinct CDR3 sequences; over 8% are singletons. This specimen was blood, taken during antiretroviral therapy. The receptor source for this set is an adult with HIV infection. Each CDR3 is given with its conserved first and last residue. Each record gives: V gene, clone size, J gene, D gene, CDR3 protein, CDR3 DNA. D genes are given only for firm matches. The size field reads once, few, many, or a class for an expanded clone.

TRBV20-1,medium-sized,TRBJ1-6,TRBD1,CSASLPDRANSPLHF,TGCAGTGCTAGTTTACCGGACAGGGCTAATTCACCCCTCCACTTT
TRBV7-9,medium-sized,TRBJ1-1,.,CASNLPGGSSEAFF,TGTGCCAGCAACCTCCCAGGTGGGTCCTCTGAAGCTTTCTTT
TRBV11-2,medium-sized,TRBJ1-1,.,CASSLAVNTEAFF,TGTGCCAGCAGCTTAGCGGTGAACACTGAAGCTTTCTTT
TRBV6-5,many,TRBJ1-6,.,CASRYADSPLHF,TGTGCCAGCAGATACGCGGATTCACCCCTCCACTTT
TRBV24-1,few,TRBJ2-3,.,CATSEAGTDTDTQYF,TGTGCCACCAGTGAGGCCGGGACGGACACAGATACGCAGTATTTT
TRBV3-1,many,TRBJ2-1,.,CASSQGDVPSYNEQFF,TGTGCCAGCAGCCAAGGAGACGTTCCGTCCTACAATGAGCAGTTCTTC
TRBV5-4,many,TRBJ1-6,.,CASSLGQGNGNSPLHF,TGTGCCAGCAGCTTGGGCCAGGGGAATGGGAATTCACCCCTCCACTTT
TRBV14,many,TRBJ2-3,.,CASSISGPTDTQYF,TGTGCCAGCAGCATCTCGGGACCCACAGATACGCAGTATTTT
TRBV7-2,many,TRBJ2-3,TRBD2,CASSREASADTQYF,TGTGCCAGCAGCCGGGAGGCTTCTGCAGATACGCAGTATTTT
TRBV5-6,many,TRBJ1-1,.,CASSLYGSGGSTEAFF,TGTGCCAGCAGCTTGTATGGATCCGGAGGGAGCACTGAAGCTTTCTTT
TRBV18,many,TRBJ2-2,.,CASSPQGTGELFF,TGTGCCAGCTCACCGCAAGGCACCGGGGAGCTGTTTTTT
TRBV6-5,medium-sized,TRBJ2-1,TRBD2,CASTPSGGPREQFF,TGTGCCAGCACTCCTTCGGGGGGGCCCCGAGAGCAGTTCTTC
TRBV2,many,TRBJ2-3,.,CASSEDGTSTDTQYF,TGTGCCAGCAGTGAAGACGGGACTAGCACAGATACGCAGTATTTT
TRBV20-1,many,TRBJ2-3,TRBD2,CSARLARLGTDTQYF,TGCAGTGCGCGACTAGCGCGCCTCGGCACAGATACGCAGTATTTT
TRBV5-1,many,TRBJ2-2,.,CASSSRVKSDTGELFF,TGCGCCAGCAGCTCACGGGTCAAGTCGGACACCGGGGAGCTGTTTTTT